The clone carrying this TCR beta chain was seen a handful of times. The antigen is undetermined. Since all of the isolated RNA was reverse transcribed, expressed TCRB transcripts were what got sequenced. Data came from immunoSEQ multiplex PCR; TCRdb stores just in-frame clones and leaves some out. Among about 370,000 clones listed, over 8.5% were seen once. The source of the sample is a study of beta chain features in type 1 diabetes. About the study: Age, gender, cell numbers and subset yield matched between patients and controls. Taken together, all samples contributed approximately 110 million examined sorted cells.

Study-wide results and limits: Shorter TCRB CDR3s, moderately but significantly so, marked every one of the four CD4+ subsets in Type 1 diabetes patients.

Germline CDR1 is MGHRA and CDR2 is YSYEKL. The CDR3 totals 18 residues. The V gene end was trimmed by 0 bases and the J gene end by 5 bases; junction bases not matched to a gene: 11. The material sequenced was central memory CD4+ T cells from blood. This rearrangement joins TRBV4-1 to TRBJ2-2; 8 bases match TRBD2. This sequence originates from a man aged 30-40 years with type 1 diabetes. The CDR3 nucleotides are TGCGCCAGCAGCCAAGAAATCCAGCTAGCGGGTTTTACCGGGGAGCTGTTTTTT. This sequence encodes CASSQEIQLAGFTGELFF.